Below are 21 T cell receptor beta chains sequenced from a single sample in a study of blood T cell repertoires in COVID-19. Data came from immunoSEQ multiplex PCR; TCRdb stores just in-frame clones and leaves some out. This table holds about 110,000 clones, 83% found once. The sample taken for sequencing was peripheral blood. These receptors all come from a woman aged 55-75 years with acute or convalescent COVID-19.

This clone was detected once. This chain uses TRBV9 with TRBJ2-7, with D possibly TRBD1 on 5 matching bases. This CDR3 has 15 amino acids. Germline assignment: CDR1 SGDLS and CDR2 YYNGEE. Between the trimmed V and J ends, which lost 4 bases and 6 bases, there was a span of 20 bases. The CDR3 region has the DNA TGTGCCAGCAGCAGTACTGACAGAAGGATGACCGAGCAGTACTTC. Translation gives CASSSTDRRMTEQYF.

The chain combines TRBV14 with TRBJ2-7; TRBD1 matches 7 bases. The CDR3 length is 15 residues. CDR1 SGHDN and CDR2 FVKESK come from the germline V gene. V dropped 4 bases and J dropped 4; count of bases not matched to a gene: 10. The CDR3 bases are TGTGCCAGCAGCCCGTTAACAGGGGTGGTTTACGAGCAGTACTTC. It codes for CASSPLTGVVYEQYF.

Only one count was recorded for this clone. The genes are TRBV30 and TRBJ1-2; 7 nucleotides align to TRBD1. V shed 5 bases, J shed 5 bases, and the junction held 8 bases outside the gene matches. Germline CDR1 GTSNPN, CDR2 SVGIG (reference sequence). The CDR3 extends over 13 amino acids. CDR3 sequence: CAWGQGVGYGYTF. In nucleotides, the CDR3 is TGTGCCTGGGGGCAGGGGGTAGGGTATGGCTACACCTTC.

This chain links TRBV3-1 (or the pseudogene TRBV3-2) with TRBJ1-6; a possible D gene is TRBD1 (5 bases). Germline V lookup: CDR1 LGHDT, CDR2 YNNKEL (reference sequence). V was shortened by 7 bases and J by 8 bases, with 15 bases between the two germline ends. This CDR3 has 14 residues. The CDR3 here is CASKLRAADSPLHF. In DNA, the CDR3 is TGTGCCAGCAAACTCAGGGCCGCGGATTCACCCCTCCACTTT.

Points on this clone: Within the sample, other DNA sequences also encode this same CDR3. The CDR3 loop is CASSEGRQGLSYNSPLHF. DNA of the CDR3: TGTGCCAGCAGTGAGGGCAGGCAGGGCCTCTCCTATAATTCACCCCTCCACTTT. This chain links TRBV6-1 with TRBJ1-6; D possibly corresponds to TRBD1 (5 bases). This CDR3 is built from 18 residues. Trimming stripped 3 bases from V and 0 bases from J, with 15 bases between. CDR1 is MNHNS and CDR2 is SASEGT in the germline V gene.

This clone was counted once. This chain connects TRBV12-5 to TRBJ2-1; 8 bases fit TRBD2. V shed 3 bases, J shed 6 bases, and the junction held 4 bases outside the gene matches. CDR1 LGHNT and CDR2 FRNRAP come from the germline V gene. The length of the CDR3 is 14 residues. Here the CDR3 reads CASGLSGTSNEQFF. For the CDR3, the DNA is TGTGCTAGTGGTTTATCCGGGACTAGCAATGAGCAGTTCTTC. The full variable domain, its missing parts supplied by reference TRBV12-5 and TRBJ2-1, is DARVTQTPRHKVTEMGQEVTMRCQPILGHNTVFWYRQTMMQGLELLAYFRNRAPLDDSGMPKDRFSAEMPDATLATLKIQPSEPRDSAVYFCASGLSGTSNEQFFGPGTRLTVL.

V is TRBV3-1 (or the pseudogene TRBV3-2) and J is TRBJ1-6; D is ambiguous. The germline gives CDR1 LGHDT, CDR2 YNNKEL (reference sequence). The ends were cut back, 1 base at V and 10 bases at J, with 8 bases in the middle. The CDR3 loop spans 13 amino acids. DNA of the CDR3: TGTGCCAGCAGCCAAGTGGGAGAATCACCCCTCCACTTT. The encoded protein is CASSQVGESPLHF.

The chain has TRBV7-3 and TRBJ1-1; the D gene is possibly TRBD1 (6 bases). CDR1 SGHTA and CDR2 FQGTGA come from the germline V gene. Trimming took off 6 bases at V and 4 bases at J, with 12 bases between the two ends. There are 13 residues in the CDR3. For the CDR3, the DNA is TGTGCCAGCAGTTCGGGGGGCGTCACTGAAGCTTTCTTT. Protein sequence: CASSSGGVTEAFF.

The chain joins TRBV29-1 to TRBJ1-2; 9 bases fit TRBD1. The junction had 9 bases not matched to a gene; V was cut back by 6 bases and J by 1 base. Germline values: CDR1 SQVTM, CDR2 ANQGSEA. This CDR3 region has 15 residues. CDR3 coding DNA: TGCAGCGTCGTAGATCCGGGACAGGGTAACTATGGCTACACCTTC. Protein sequence: CSVVDPGQGNYGYTF.

V usage is TRBV6-4 and J usage is TRBJ1-1; 7 bases match TRBD1. Germline V lookup: CDR1 MRHNA, CDR2 SNTAGT. V lost 2 bases, J lost 10 bases, and 1 base stayed unmatched. The CDR3 covers 11 residues. In nucleotides, the CDR3 is TGTGCCAGCAGTGACGGACAGGCAGCTTTCTTT. This translates into CASSDGQAAFF.

The chain links TRBV21-1 to TRBJ2-1; no check of the table's D call, TRBD2, against the DNA was made. TRBV21-1 is a listed pseudogene. The CDR3 is made up of 19 amino acids. CDR3 sequence reads: CASSKVGPSSGSSYNEQFF. CDR3 DNA sequence: TGTGCCAGCAGCAAAGTGGGACCGTCTAGCGGGAGCTCCTACAATGAGCAGTTCTTC.

This clone turned up a few times. The chain couples TRBV2 to TRBJ1-5; 9 bases are a match to TRBD1. CDR1 is SNHLY, CDR2 FYNNEI, per germline. V shed 4 bases, J shed 3 bases, and the junction held 1 base outside the gene matches. The CDR3 totals 14 residues. The CDR3 loop is CASSGDRDNQPQHF. CDR3 DNA: TGTGCCAGCAGTGGGGACAGGGACAATCAGCCCCAGCATTTT. The full variable domain, completed using reference TRBV2 and TRBJ1-5, is EPEVTQTPSHQVTQMGQEVILRCVPISNHLYFYWYRQILGQKVEFLVSFYNNEISEKSEIFDDQFSVERPDGSNFTLKIRSTKLEDSAMYFCASSGDRDNQPQHFGDGTRLSIL.

The count of this clone is one. The genes are TRBV10-3 and TRBJ2-3, with 10 bases identical to TRBD2. Trimming cost V 9 bases and J 0 bases; bases outside gene matches: 3. Looked up from germline, CDR1 is ENHRY and CDR2 is SYGVKD. The CDR3 runs 14 residues. In DNA form, the CDR3 reads TGTGCCATAGGACTAGCGGATAGCACAGATACGCAGTATTTT. The encoded protein is CAIGLADSTDTQYF.

The chain is built from TRBV6-4 and TRBJ1-2; D uncertain. Trimming took 6 bases from V and 2 from J, leaving 13 bases between them. The germline V gene encodes CDR1 MRHNA and CDR2 SNTAGT. This CDR3 comprises 14 residues. The chain's CDR3 is CASSVKQWNYGYTF. In nucleotides, the CDR3 is TGTGCCAGCAGCGTAAAACAGTGGAACTATGGCTACACCTTC.

This clone was recorded once. The junction departs from the called germline gene at one end, perhaps through a read error. The V and J genes are TRBV28 and TRBJ2-3; TRBD2 is a possible D gene (5 bases). In germline, CDR1 is MDHEN, CDR2 SYDVKM. The CDR3 is 12 residues long. The CDR3: CASSTRERPWGF. CDR3 sequence (DNA): TGTGCCAGCAGCACACGGGAACGCCCGTGGGGTTTT.

The gene calls are TRBV5-6 and TRBJ2-3; TRBD2 might be the D (5 bases). The CDR3 has 15 amino acids. V lost 5 bases, J lost 4 bases, and 17 bases lay in between. Germline CDR1 and CDR2: SGHDT and YYEEEE. The CDR3 coding sequence is TGTGCCAGCAGTCTAGGTGGGAGCGCGTCAGATACGCAGTATTTT. This translates into CASSLGGSASDTQYF.

This rearrangement joins TRBV19 to TRBJ1-1; D possibly corresponds to TRBD1 (5 bases). V lost 4 bases and J lost 0, with 12 bases in between. CDR1 is LNHDA, CDR2 SQIVND, per germline (reference sequence). The CDR3 is 15 amino acids. DNA of the CDR3: TGTGCCAGTAGTACCCGGGACTGGGTGAACACTGAAGCTTTCTTT. This sequence encodes CASSTRDWVNTEAFF.

This clone was counted many times. The CDR3, as DNA: TGTGCCAGCAAGACAGACAGGATTACCTACGAGCAGTACTTC. This encodes CASKTDRITYEQYF. This chain links TRBV2 with TRBJ2-7; D perhaps matches TRBD1 (6 bases). The CDR3 is 14 amino acids. CDR1 and CDR2 from the germline V gene are SNHLY and FYNNEI. Trimming took off 7 bases at V and 2 bases at J, with 15 bases between the two ends.

The V and J genes are TRBV6-8 and TRBJ2-7; D perhaps matches TRBD1 (5 bases). CDR1 and CDR2 from the germline V gene are MNHGY and SAAAGT. V lost 7 bases and J 6 bases, leaving 16 bases between the germline ends. The CDR3 runs 13 residues. The CDR3 sequence is CASTPDTKSEQYF. DNA for the CDR3: TGTGCCAGCACCCCGGACACAAAATCCGAGCAGTACTTC.

V is TRBV19 and J is TRBJ1-1; TRBD1 matches at 7 bases. The CDR3 runs 14 residues. Trimming cost V 4 bases and J 4 bases; bases outside gene matches: 6. Germline V gene data show CDR1 as LNHDA and CDR2 as SQIVND (reference sequence). The CDR3 loop is CASSRQGGGTEAFF. The CDR3 DNA is TGTGCCAGTAGTAGACAGGGAGGAGGCACTGAAGCTTTCTTT.

This clone was observed a few times. The gene calls are TRBV7-2 and TRBJ2-1; D might be TRBD2 (5 bases). The germline V gene has CDR1 SGHTA and CDR2 FQGNSA. The CDR3 is 13 amino acids. V lost 3 bases and J lost 6, with 9 bases in between. The CDR3 region has the DNA TGTGCCAGCAGCTTGTTGCGGGTCAATGAGCAGTTCTTC. It yields the protein CASSLLRVNEQFF.